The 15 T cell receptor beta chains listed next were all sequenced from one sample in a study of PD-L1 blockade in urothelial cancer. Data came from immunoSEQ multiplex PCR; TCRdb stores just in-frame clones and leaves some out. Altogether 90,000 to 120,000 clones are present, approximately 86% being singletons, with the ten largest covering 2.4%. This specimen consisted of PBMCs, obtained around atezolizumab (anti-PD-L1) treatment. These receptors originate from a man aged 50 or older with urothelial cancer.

CDR3 nucleotide sequence: TGTGCCAGCAGCCTAAACGGACAGAATAATTCACCCCTCCACTTT. This encodes CASSLNGQNNSPLHF. The chain uses TRBV11-2 and TRBJ1-6; TRBD1 is a possible D gene (6 bases). The germline gives CDR1 SGHAT, CDR2 FQNNGV. Trimming took 5 bases from V and 5 from J, leaving 13 bases between them. The CDR3 loop spans 15 amino acids.

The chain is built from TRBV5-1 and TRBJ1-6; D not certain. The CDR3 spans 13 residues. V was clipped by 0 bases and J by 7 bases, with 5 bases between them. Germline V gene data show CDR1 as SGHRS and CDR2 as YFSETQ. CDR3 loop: CASSLDSNSPLHF. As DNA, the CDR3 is TGCGCCAGCAGCTTGGACTCGAATTCACCCCTCCACTTT.

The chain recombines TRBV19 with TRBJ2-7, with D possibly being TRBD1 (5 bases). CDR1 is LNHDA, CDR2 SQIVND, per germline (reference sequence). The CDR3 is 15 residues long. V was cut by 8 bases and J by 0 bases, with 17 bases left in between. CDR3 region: CASWVGRRSSYEQYF. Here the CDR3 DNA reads TGTGCCAGTTGGGTGGGGCGTAGAAGCTCCTACGAGCAGTACTTC.

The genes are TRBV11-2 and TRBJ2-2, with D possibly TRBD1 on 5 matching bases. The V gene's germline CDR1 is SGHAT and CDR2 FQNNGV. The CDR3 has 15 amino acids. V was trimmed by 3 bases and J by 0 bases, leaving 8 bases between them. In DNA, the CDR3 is TGTGCCAGCAGCTTGGCAGGGCCGAACACCGGGGAGCTGTTTTTT. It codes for CASSLAGPNTGELFF.

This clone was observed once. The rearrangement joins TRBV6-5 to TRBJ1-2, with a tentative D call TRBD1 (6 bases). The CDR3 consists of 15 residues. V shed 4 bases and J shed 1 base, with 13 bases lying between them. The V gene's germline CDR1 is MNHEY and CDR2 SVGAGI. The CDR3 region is CASSSQGWNNYGYTF. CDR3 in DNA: TGTGCCAGCAGTTCTCAGGGGTGGAATAACTATGGCTACACCTTC.

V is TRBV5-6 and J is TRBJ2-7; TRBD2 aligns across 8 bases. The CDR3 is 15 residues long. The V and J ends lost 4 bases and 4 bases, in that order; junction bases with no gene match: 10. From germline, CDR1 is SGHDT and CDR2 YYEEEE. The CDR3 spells CASSKKAGVGYEQYF. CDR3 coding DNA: TGTGCCAGCAGCAAGAAAGCGGGGGTTGGGTACGAGCAGTACTTC.

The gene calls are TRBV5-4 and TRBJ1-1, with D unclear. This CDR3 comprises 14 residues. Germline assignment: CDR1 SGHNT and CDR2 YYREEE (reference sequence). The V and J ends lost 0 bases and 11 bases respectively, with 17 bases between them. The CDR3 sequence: CASSLVHSAGDAFF. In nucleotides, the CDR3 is TGTGCCAGCAGCTTGGTGCATTCTGCAGGTGATGCTTTCTTT.

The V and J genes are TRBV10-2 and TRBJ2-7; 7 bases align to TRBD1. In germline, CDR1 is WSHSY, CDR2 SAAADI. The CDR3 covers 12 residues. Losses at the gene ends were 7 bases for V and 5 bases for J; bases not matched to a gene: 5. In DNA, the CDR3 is TGCGCCAGCACCACAGGGGCCAACGAGCAGTACTTC. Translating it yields CASTTGANEQYF.

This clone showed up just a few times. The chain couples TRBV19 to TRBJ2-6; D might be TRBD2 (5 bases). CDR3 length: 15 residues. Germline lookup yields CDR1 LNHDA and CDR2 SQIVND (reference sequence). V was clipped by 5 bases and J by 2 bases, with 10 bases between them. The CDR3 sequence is CASSPRGTGANVLTF. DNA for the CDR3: TGTGCCAGTAGTCCTAGAGGGACTGGGGCCAACGTCCTGACTTTC.

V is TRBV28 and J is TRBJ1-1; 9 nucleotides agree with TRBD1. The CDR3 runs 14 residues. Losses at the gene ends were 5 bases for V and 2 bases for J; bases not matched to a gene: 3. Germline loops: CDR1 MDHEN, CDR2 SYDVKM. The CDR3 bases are TGTGCCAGCAGTGAGACAGGGGGTAACACTGAAGCTTTCTTT. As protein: CASSETGGNTEAFF.

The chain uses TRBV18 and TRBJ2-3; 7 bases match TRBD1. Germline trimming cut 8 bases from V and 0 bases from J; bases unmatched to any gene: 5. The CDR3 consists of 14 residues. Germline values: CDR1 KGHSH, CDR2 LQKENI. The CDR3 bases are TGTGCCAGCATGCCAGGGGGTAGCACAGATACGCAGTATTTT. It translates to CASMPGGSTDTQYF.

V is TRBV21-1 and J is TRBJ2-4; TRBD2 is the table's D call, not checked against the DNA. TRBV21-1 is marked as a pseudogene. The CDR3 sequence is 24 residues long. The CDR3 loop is CASLREVGTEYSGRAFRAKNIQYF. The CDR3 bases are TGTGCCAGCTTAAGGGAAGTTGGGACAGAATATAGCGGGAGGGCTTTCAGGGCCAAAAACATTCAGTACTTC.

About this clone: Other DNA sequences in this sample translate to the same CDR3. CDR3 sequence reads: CASSEDRGDTEAFF. The CDR3, as DNA: TGTGCCAGCAGTGAAGACAGGGGGGACACTGAAGCTTTCTTT. This chain uses TRBV6-1 with TRBJ1-1, with 8 bases identical to TRBD1. This CDR3 has 14 amino acids. V lost 1 base to trimming and J lost 3 bases; unmatched junction nucleotides: 1. Germline V gene sequence: CDR1 MNHNS, CDR2 SASEGT.

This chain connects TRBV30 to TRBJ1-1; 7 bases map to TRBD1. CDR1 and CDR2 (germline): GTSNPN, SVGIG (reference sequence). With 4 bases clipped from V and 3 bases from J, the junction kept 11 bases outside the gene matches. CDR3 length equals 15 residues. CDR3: CAWKKKGGEDTEAFF. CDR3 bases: TGTGCCTGGAAAAAAAAAGGGGGCGAAGACACTGAAGCTTTCTTT.

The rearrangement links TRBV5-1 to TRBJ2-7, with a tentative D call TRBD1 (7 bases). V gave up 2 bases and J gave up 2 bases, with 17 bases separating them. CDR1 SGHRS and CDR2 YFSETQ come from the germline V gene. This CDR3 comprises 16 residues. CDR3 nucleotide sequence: TGCGCCAGCAGCTTTATTAGACAGGGAGGCGCCTACGAGCAGTACTTC. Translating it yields CASSFIRQGGAYEQYF.